This T cell receptor beta chain emerged from a study of graft-versus-host responses after intestinal transplantation. Only in-frame clones appear in the TCRdb table, and some are missing; sequencing was by immunoSEQ multiplex PCR. The top ten hold less than 4.5% of the sample, which has about 70,000 clones, around 89% seen once. In this sample, this clone turned up once. Its antigen is unknown. This sample comprised unstimulated CD8+ T cells sorted from spleen or lymph node cells, obtained before transplant. The receptor comes from a human donor who was the organ donor for an intestinal transplant.

CDR3 sequence: CASSLYEGNTEAFF. The DNA of the CDR3 is TGTGCCAGCAGTTTATATGAGGGGAACACTGAAGCTTTCTTT. V and J are TRBV27 and TRBJ1-1; D uncertain. Trimming pared 1 base from V and 1 base from J, leaving 7 bases between. In germline, CDR1 is MNHEY, CDR2 SMNVEV (reference sequence). The CDR3 has 14 residues.